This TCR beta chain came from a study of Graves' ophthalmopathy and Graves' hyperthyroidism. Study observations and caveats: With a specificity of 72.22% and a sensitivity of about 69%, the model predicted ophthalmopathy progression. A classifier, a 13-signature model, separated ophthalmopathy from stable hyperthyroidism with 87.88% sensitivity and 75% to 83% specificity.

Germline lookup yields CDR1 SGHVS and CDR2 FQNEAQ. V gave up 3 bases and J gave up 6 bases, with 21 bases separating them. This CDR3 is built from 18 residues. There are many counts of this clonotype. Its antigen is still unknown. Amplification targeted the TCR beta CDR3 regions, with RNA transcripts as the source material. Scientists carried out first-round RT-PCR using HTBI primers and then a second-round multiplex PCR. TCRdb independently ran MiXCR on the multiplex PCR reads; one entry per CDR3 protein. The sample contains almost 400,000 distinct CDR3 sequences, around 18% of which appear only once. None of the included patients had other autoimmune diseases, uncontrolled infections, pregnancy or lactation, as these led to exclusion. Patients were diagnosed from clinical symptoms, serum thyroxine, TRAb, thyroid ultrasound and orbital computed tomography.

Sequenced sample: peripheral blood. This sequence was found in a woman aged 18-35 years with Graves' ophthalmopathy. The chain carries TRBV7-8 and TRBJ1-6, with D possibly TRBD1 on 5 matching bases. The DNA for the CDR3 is TGTGCCAGCAGCTTGAGGGGAGTGCAAGGCGTCGGTAATTCACCCCTCCACTTT. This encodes CASSLRGVQGVGNSPLHF.